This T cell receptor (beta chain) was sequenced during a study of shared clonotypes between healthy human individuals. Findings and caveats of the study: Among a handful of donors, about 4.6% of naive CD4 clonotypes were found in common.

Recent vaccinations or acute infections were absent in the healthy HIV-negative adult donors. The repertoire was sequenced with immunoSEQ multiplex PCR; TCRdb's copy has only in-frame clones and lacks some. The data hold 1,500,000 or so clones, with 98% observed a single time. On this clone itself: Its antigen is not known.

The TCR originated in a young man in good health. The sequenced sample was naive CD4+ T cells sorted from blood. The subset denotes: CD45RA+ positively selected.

The CDR3 protein is CASSFKLAGGGYNEQFF. The CDR3 DNA reads TGTGCCAGCAGCTTCAAACTAGCGGGAGGGGGGTACAATGAGCAGTTCTTC. V gene TRBV7-6 combines with J gene TRBJ2-1; 13 bases agree with TRBD2. This CDR3 region has 17 residues. Trimming at V came to 3 bases and at J to 4 bases, leaving 6 bases not matched to a gene. The germline CDR1 and CDR2 sequences are SGHVS and FNYEAQ.